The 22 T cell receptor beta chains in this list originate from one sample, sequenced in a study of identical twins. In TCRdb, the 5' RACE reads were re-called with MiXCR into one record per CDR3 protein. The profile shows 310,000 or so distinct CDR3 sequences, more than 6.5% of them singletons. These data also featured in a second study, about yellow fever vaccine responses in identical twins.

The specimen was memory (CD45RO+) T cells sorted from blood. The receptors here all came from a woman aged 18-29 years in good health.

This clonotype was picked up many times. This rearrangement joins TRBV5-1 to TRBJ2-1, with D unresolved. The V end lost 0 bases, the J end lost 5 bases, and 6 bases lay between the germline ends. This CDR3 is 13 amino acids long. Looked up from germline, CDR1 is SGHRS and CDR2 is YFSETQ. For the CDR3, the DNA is TGCGCCAGCAGCTTGGCCTGGAACAATGAGCAGTTCTTC. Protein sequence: CASSLAWNNEQFF. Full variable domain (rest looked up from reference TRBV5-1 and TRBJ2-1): KAGVTQTPRYLIKTRGQQVTLSCSPISGHRSVSWYQQTPGQGLQFLFEYFSETQRNKGNFPGRFSGRQFSNSRSEMNVSTLELGDSALYLCASSLAWNNEQFFGPGTRLTVL.

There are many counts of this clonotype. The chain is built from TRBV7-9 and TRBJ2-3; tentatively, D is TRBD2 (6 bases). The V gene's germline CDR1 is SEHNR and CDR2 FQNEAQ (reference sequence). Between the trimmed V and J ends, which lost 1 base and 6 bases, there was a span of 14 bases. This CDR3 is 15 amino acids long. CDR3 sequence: CASSLGGVRADTQYF. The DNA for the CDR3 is TGTGCCAGCAGCTTAGGCGGGGTTCGGGCGGATACGCAGTATTTT.

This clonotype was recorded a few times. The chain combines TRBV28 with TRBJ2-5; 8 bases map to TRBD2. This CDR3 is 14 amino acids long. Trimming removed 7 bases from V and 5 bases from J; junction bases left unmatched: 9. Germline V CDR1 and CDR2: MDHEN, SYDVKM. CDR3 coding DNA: TGTGCCAGCAACTCTGGGACTAGTTTCGAGACCCAGTACTTC. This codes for CASNSGTSFETQYF.

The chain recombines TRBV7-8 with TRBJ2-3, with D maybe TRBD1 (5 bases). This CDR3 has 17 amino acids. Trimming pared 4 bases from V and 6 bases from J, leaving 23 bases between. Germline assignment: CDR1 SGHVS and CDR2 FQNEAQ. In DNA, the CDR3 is TGTGCCAGCAGCTCCGACCTCCACAGGACCAGCAGGGATACGCAGTATTTT. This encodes CASSSDLHRTSRDTQYF.

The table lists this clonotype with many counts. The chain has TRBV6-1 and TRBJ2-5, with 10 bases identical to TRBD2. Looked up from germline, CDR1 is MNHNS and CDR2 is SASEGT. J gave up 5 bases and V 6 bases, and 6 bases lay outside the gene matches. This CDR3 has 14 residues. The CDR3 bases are TGTGCCAGCAGCAGCGGGGGGGGCCAGGAGACCCAGTACTTC. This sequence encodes CASSSGGGQETQYF.

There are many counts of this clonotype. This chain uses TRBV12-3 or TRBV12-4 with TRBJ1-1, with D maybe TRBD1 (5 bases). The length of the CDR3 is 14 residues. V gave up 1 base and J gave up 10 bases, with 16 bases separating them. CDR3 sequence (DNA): TGTGCCAGCAGTTTAGGGCCCAGGGAACGTGGAGCTTTCTTT. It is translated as CASSLGPRERGAFF.

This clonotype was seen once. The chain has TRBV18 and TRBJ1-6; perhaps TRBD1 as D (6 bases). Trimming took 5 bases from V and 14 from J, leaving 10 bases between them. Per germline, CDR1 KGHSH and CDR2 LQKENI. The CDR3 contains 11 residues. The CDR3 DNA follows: TGTGCCAGCTCAACCCGGGACACCCTCCACTTT. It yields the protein CASSTRDTLHF.

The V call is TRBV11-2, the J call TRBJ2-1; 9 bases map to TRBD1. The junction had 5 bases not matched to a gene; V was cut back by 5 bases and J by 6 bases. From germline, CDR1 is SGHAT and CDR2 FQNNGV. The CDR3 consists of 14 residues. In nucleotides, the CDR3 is TGTGCCAGCAGCACCCGGACAGGGGCCAATGAGCAGTTCTTC. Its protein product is CASSTRTGANEQFF.

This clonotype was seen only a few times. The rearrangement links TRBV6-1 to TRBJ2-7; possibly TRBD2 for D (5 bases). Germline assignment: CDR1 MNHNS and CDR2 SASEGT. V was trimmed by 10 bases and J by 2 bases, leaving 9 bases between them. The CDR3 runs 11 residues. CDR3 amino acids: CATYGTYEQYF. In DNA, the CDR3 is TGTGCCACCTACGGGACCTACGAGCAGTACTTC.

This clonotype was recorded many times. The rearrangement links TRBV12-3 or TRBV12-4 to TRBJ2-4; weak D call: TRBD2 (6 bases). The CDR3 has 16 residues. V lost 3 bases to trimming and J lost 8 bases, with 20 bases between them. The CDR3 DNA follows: TGTGCCAGCAGTTTCTCCCCGACTAGTAATCTAGACATTCAGTACTTC. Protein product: CASSFSPTSNLDIQYF.

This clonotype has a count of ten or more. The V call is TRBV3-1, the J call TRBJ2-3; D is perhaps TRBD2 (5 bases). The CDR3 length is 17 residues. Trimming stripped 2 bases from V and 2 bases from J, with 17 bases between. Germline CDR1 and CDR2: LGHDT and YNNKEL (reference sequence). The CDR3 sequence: CASSQNAAEVITDTQYF. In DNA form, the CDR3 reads TGTGCCAGCAGCCAAAATGCAGCGGAGGTTATCACAGATACGCAGTATTTT.

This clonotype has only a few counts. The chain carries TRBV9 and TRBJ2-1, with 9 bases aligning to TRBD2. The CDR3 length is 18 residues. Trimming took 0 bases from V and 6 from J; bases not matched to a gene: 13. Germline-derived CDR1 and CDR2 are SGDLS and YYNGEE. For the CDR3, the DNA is TGTGCCAGCAGCGTAGCCCCCGGGGGAGCTAGCGGGATCAATGAGCAGTTCTTC. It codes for CASSVAPGGASGINEQFF.

The CDR3 protein is CASSLENSFNTGELFF. The CDR3 DNA reads as TGTGCCAGCAGCCTTGAGAATAGCTTTAACACCGGGGAGCTGTTTTTT. The chain has TRBV7-9 and TRBJ2-2, with D unresolved. The V end lost 5 bases, the J end lost 2 bases, and 15 bases lay between the germline ends. This CDR3 is built from 16 residues. Germline V CDR1 and CDR2: SEHNR, FQNEAQ (reference sequence).

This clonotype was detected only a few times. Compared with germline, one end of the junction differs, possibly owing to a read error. CDR3 DNA sequence: TGTGCCAGCAGCCAAGCAGGCCAAGAGGCCCAGTACTTC. Amino acid sequence: CASSQAGQEAQYF. The chain links TRBV3-1 to TRBJ2-5; no definite D call. CDR1 and CDR2 (germline): LGHDT, YNNKEL (reference sequence). The CDR3 spans 13 residues.

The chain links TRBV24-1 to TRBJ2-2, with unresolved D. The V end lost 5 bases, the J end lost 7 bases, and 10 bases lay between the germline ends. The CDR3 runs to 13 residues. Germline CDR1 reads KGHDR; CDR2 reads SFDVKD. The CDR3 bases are TGTGCCACCAGTGCTTCCCTGATCGGGGAGCTGTTTTTT. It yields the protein CATSASLIGELFF.

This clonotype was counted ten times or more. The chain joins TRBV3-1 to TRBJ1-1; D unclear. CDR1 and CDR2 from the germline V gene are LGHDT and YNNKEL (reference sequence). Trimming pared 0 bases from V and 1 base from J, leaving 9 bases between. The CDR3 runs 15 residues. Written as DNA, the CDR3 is TGTGCCAGCAGCCAAGACTTCAGCAGGAACACTGAAGCTTTCTTT. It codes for CASSQDFSRNTEAFF.

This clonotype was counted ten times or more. This chain's CDR3 is CASSQGNARGYTF. The CDR3, as DNA: TGTGCCAGCAGCCAAGGGAACGCTCGTGGCTACACCTTC. The J gene is TRBJ1-2, the V gene TRBV14; no reliable D call. Deletions cut 1 base from V and 7 bases from J, with 10 bases between. The CDR3 runs to 13 residues. CDR1 SGHDN and CDR2 FVKESK come from the germline V gene.

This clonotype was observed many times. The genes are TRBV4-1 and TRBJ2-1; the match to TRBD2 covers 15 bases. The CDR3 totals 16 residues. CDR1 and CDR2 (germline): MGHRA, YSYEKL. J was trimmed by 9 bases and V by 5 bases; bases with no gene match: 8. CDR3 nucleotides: TGCGCCAGCAGCTCCCGGACTAGCGGGGGGGCAGGTGAGCAGTTCTTC. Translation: CASSSRTSGGAGEQFF.

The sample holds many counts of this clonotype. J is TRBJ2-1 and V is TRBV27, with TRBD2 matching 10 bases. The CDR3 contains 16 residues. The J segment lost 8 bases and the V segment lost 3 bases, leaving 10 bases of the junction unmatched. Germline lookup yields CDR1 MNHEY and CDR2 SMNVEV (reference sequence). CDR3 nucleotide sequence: TGTGCCAGCAGTTTGGGGAGCGGGGGGGCGGGGTATGAGCAGTTCTTC. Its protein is CASSLGSGGAGYEQFF.

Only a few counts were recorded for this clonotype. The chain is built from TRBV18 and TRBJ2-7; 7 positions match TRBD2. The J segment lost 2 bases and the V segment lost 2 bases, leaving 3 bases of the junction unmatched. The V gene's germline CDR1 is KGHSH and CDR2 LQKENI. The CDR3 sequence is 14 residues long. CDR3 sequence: CASSPGSGTYEQYF. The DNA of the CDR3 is TGTGCCAGCTCACCAGGAAGCGGGACCTACGAGCAGTACTTC.

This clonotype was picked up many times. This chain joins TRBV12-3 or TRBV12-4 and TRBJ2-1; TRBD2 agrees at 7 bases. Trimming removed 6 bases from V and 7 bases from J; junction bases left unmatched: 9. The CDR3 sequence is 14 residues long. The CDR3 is CASSRTRSENEQFF. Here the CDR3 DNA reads TGTGCCAGCAGCCGGACTAGGAGCGAGAATGAGCAGTTCTTC.

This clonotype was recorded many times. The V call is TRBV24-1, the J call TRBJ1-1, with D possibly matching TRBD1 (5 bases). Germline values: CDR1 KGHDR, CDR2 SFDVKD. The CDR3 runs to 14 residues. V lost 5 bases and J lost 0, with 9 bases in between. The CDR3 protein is CATSGGVMNTEAFF. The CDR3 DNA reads TGTGCCACCAGTGGGGGGGTCATGAACACTGAAGCTTTCTTT.